The 31 T cell receptor beta chains given below trace back to one sample, sequenced in a study of blood T cell repertoires in COVID-19 (dated by TCRdb to about 2020). The method was the immunoSEQ multiplex PCR assay. Sourced from immuneACCESS, this table was stored by TCRdb with only in-frame sequences that have V and J called. A share of the clones is absent; for the studies checked, an unresolved V gene accounts for under half, and the remainder has no known explanation. The table for this sample lists about 210,000 clones; around 89% of them were counted only once. The biggest ten clones account for 4% to 5.5% of the sample. Sample: peripheral blood. All receptors come from a middle-aged woman with acute or convalescent COVID-19.

The rearrangement links TRBV5-1 to TRBJ1-2, with TRBD1 identical over 10 bases. This CDR3 has 17 amino acids. J was trimmed by 4 bases and V by 4 bases; bases with no gene match: 13. Looked up from germline, CDR1 is SGHRS and CDR2 is YFSETQ. CDR3 loop: CASSPLPGQGFGYGYTF. CDR3 DNA sequence: TGCGCCAGCAGCCCATTACCGGGACAGGGGTTCGGCTATGGCTACACCTTC.

The chain is built from TRBV5-5 and TRBJ2-5; 12 bases match TRBD2. With V trimmed by 0 bases and J by 4 bases, 10 bases remained unmatched. The CDR3 is made up of 18 amino acids. In germline, CDR1 is SGHKS, CDR2 YYEKEE (reference sequence). In DNA, the CDR3 is TGTGCCAGCAGCTTGGAGTTCCTCCTAGCGGGGGGGCGAGAGACCCAGTACTTC. Translation: CASSLEFLLAGGRETQYF.

The V and J genes are TRBV11-2 and TRBJ1-2; 9 nucleotides line up with TRBD1. The CDR3 spans 18 residues. V lost 5 bases to trimming and J lost 6 bases; unmatched junction nucleotides: 19. In germline, CDR1 is SGHAT, CDR2 FQNNGV. CDR3 region: CASSALRNRGRKEDGYTF. The CDR3 bases are TGTGCCAGCAGCGCCCTGCGGAACAGGGGGCGAAAGGAGGATGGCTACACCTTC.

The chain uses TRBV6-4 and TRBJ1-6, with TRBD1 matching over 8 bases. The CDR3 sequence is 15 residues long. The V gene end was trimmed by 7 bases and the J gene end by 7 bases; junction bases not matched to a gene: 9. Germline CDR1 MRHNA, CDR2 SNTAGT. For the CDR3, the DNA is TGTGCCAGCAAAGACAGGGGAACCATCAATTCACCCCTCCACTTT. Encoded protein: CASKDRGTINSPLHF.

V gene TRBV21-1 combines with J gene TRBJ2-5; the table assigns TRBD2, which was not confirmed against the DNA. TRBV21-1 counts as a pseudogene. The CDR3 sequence is 17 residues long. The CDR3, as DNA: TGTGCCAGCAGCAACGGGCCATCAGCGGGGGGGCTGGAGACCCAGTACTTC. Residues: CASSNGPSAGGLETQYF.

The chain employs TRBV5-1 and TRBJ2-3; D perhaps matches TRBD2 (6 bases). Germline values: CDR1 SGHRS, CDR2 YFSETQ. The CDR3 has 16 amino acids. With 0 bases removed from V and 3 bases from J, the gap between germline ends came to 14 bases. CDR3 DNA: TGCGCCAGCAGCTTGGCCGGGAGCCGTGGGACAGATACGCAGTATTTT. Translated, it gives CASSLAGSRGTDTQYF.

The chain couples TRBV20-1 to TRBJ2-3, with 9 bases matching TRBD2. The CDR3 length is 14 residues. V trimming: 3 bases; J trimming: 7 bases; junction bases outside the gene matches: 8. Germline assignment: CDR1 DFQATT and CDR2 SNEGSKA (reference sequence). DNA of the CDR3: TGCAGTGCTAGTATGGGCGGGGGGGCTTATACGCAGTATTTT. It yields the protein CSASMGGGAYTQYF.

This sequence joins TRBV6-5 and TRBJ1-1; unclear D gene. Germline values: CDR1 MNHEY, CDR2 SVGAGI. Trimming shortened V by 2 bases and J by 3 bases, and 7 bases separated the two germline ends. The CDR3 has 13 amino acids. The CDR3 region is CASSYGRDTEAFF. CDR3 DNA: TGTGCCAGCAGTTACGGGCGGGACACTGAAGCTTTCTTT.

In DNA, the CDR3 is TGTGCCAGCAGCCATGCCGGGACAGGGGTCACAGATACGCAGTATTTT. Encoded protein: CASSHAGTGVTDTQYF. The V gene is TRBV3-1 (or the pseudogene TRBV3-2), the J gene TRBJ2-3, with TRBD1 matching 10 bases. The germline gives CDR1 LGHDT, CDR2 YNNKEL (reference sequence). The V gene end was trimmed by 3 bases and the J gene end by 2 bases; junction bases not matched to a gene: 5. The CDR3 runs to 16 residues.

The chain is built from TRBV9 and TRBJ1-6; the match to TRBD1 covers 7 bases. The CDR3 is made up of 14 amino acids. Unmatched junction bases numbered 6, after V lost 6 bases and J lost 6 bases. From germline, CDR1 is SGDLS and CDR2 YYNGEE. CDR3 sequence: CASTTSGGNSPLHF. DNA of the CDR3: TGTGCCAGCACCACCTCAGGGGGTAATTCACCCCTCCACTTT.

The V gene is TRBV6-5, the J gene TRBJ1-2, with a possible D match to TRBD1 (6 bases). The CDR3 has 14 amino acids. The germline V gene encodes CDR1 MNHEY and CDR2 SVGAGI. V was cut by 6 bases and J by 1 base, with 12 bases left in between. The DNA for the CDR3 is TGTGCCAGCAGCAGGGACACACTTAACTATGGCTACACCTTC. Its protein product is CASSRDTLNYGYTF.

The CDR3 nucleotides read TGTGCCAGCAGCGCTAGGTTTACCGGGGAGCTGTTTTTT. This gives the protein CASSARFTGELFF. The chain has TRBV13 and TRBJ2-2; no clear D. Germline loops: CDR1 PRHDT, CDR2 FYEKMQ (reference sequence). The ends were cut back, 5 bases at V and 5 bases at J, with 9 bases in the middle. The CDR3 has 13 residues. The whole variable domain, remainder taken from reference TRBV13 and TRBJ2-2, is AAGVIQSPRHLIKEKRETATLKCYPIPRHDTVYWYQQGPGQDPQFLISFYEKMQSDKGSIPDRFSAQQFSDYHSELNMSSLELGDSALYFCASSARFTGELFFGEGSRLTVL.

The chain joins TRBV7-2 to TRBJ2-4; maybe TRBD1 (5 bases). Germline assignment: CDR1 SGHTA and CDR2 FQGNSA. This CDR3 is 15 amino acids long. The V and J ends lost 1 base and 5 bases respectively, with 12 bases between them. The CDR3 DNA reads TGTGCCAGCAGCTTAGGGGTGGGGCAGCAAAACATTCAGTACTTC. This sequence encodes CASSLGVGQQNIQYF.

In its sample, this clone was seen many times. The genes are TRBV27 and TRBJ2-3, with TRBD2 identical over 7 bases. Germline CDR1 is MNHEY and CDR2 is SMNVEV (reference sequence). The ends lost 5 bases at V and 1 base at J; junction bases unmatched: 3. The CDR3 is 14 residues long. The CDR3, as DNA: TGTGCCAGCAGTCCCAGCGGGGGCACAGATACGCAGTATTTT. Residues: CASSPSGGTDTQYF.

The V and J genes are TRBV6-1 and TRBJ2-7; D perhaps matches TRBD2 (7 bases). The V gene's germline CDR1 is MNHNS and CDR2 SASEGT. This CDR3 has 16 amino acids. Trimming shortened V by 2 bases and J by 3 bases, and 17 bases separated the two germline ends. The CDR3 DNA reads TGTGCCAGCAGTGAAAAAATGGGGGGGGCAGACTACGAGCAGTACGTC. Translated, it gives CASSEKMGGADYEQYV.

The V call is TRBV10-3, the J call TRBJ2-7; no clear D gene. The germline V and J ends were trimmed by 3 bases and 7 bases, with 13 bases remaining between them. CDR3 length: 13 residues. CDR1 and CDR2 from the germline V gene are ENHRY and SYGVKD. This CDR3 reads CAISDSGPGEQYV. CDR3 DNA sequence: TGTGCCATCAGTGATTCTGGTCCGGGTGAGCAGTACGTC.

This sequence joins TRBV21-1 and TRBJ1-1; the table names TRBD1, a call not compared with the DNA. TRBV21-1 is a pseudogene. The CDR3 spans 12 residues. The CDR3 protein is CASSTKQGKAFF. Written as DNA, the CDR3 is TGTGCCAGCAGCACGAAGCAGGGGAAAGCTTTCTTT.

This rearrangement joins TRBV11-3 to TRBJ2-1; the D gene is possibly TRBD1 (7 bases). The CDR3 runs to 20 residues. The V gene's germline CDR1 is SGHNT and CDR2 YENEEA. Trimming shortened V by 1 base and J by 6 bases, and 28 bases separated the two germline ends. CDR3 bases: TGTGCCAGCAGCTTAGGGTGGGACAGCGGGTCCCCCCTTTCTCCCAATGAGCAGTTCTTC. Translation: CASSLGWDSGSPLSPNEQFF.

The rearrangement joins TRBV5-1 to TRBJ2-5; 10 positions match TRBD2. CDR3 length: 17 amino acids. Germline V gives CDR1 SGHRS, CDR2 YFSETQ. The J segment lost 1 base and the V segment lost 2 bases, leaving 8 bases of the junction unmatched. The CDR3 nucleotides are TGCGCCAGCAGCTTAACGGCTAGCGGGGGATCCCAAGAGACCCAGTACTTC. As protein: CASSLTASGGSQETQYF. The entire variable domain, with the rest obtained from reference TRBV5-1 and TRBJ2-5, is as follows: KAGVTQTPRYLIKTRGQQVTLSCSPISGHRSVSWYQQTPGQGLQFLFEYFSETQRNKGNFPGRFSGRQFSNSRSEMNVSTLELGDSALYLCASSLTASGGSQETQYFGPGTRLLVL.

This rearrangement joins TRBV2 to TRBJ1-6, with 7 bases lining up with TRBD1. This CDR3 is 15 amino acids long. Trimming removed 5 bases from V and 3 bases from J; junction bases left unmatched: 4. Germline lookup yields CDR1 SNHLY and CDR2 FYNNEI. The CDR3 protein is CASSPGQHYNSPLHF. The CDR3 region has the DNA TGTGCCAGCAGTCCGGGACAGCACTATAATTCACCCCTCCACTTT.

This chain links TRBV5-5 with TRBJ1-3; TRBD1 might be the D (6 bases). Germline V gene sequence: CDR1 SGHKS, CDR2 YYEKEE (reference sequence). The V gene lost 4 bases and the J gene lost 4 bases, with 12 bases spanning the gap. The CDR3 extends over 14 amino acids. As DNA, the CDR3 is TGTGCCAGCAGCACCTGGACAGCAGGAAACACCATATATTTT. Protein sequence: CASSTWTAGNTIYF.

This clone has a handful of counts. J is TRBJ1-1 and V is TRBV5-4; no clear D. There are 13 residues in the CDR3. Germline loops: CDR1 SGHNT, CDR2 YYREEE (reference sequence). Trimming left V 2 bases short and J 1 base short, with 6 bases between. CDR3 residues: CASSFPTNTEAFF. The CDR3, as DNA: TGTGCCAGCAGCTTTCCTACGAACACTGAAGCTTTCTTT. Drawing the rest from reference TRBV5-4 and TRBJ1-1, the complete variable domain is ETGVTQSPTHLIKTRGQQVTLRCSSQSGHNTVSWYQQALGQGPQFIFQYYREEENGRGNFPPRFSGLQFPNYSSELNVNALELDDSALYLCASSFPTNTEAFFGQGTRLTVV.

This rearrangement joins TRBV2 to TRBJ2-5; weak D call: TRBD1 (6 bases). The CDR3 is 15 amino acids. V lost 6 bases to trimming and J lost 3 bases, with 17 bases between them. Germline V gene sequence: CDR1 SNHLY, CDR2 FYNNEI. This chain's CDR3 is CASRYQGPLEETQYF. In DNA form, the CDR3 reads TGTGCCAGCAGGTACCAGGGGCCGCTAGAAGAGACCCAGTACTTC. The whole variable domain, remainder taken from reference TRBV2 and TRBJ2-5, is EPEVTQTPSHQVTQMGQEVILRCVPISNHLYFYWYRQILGQKVEFLVSFYNNEISEKSEIFDDQFSVERPDGSNFTLKIRSTKLEDSAMYFCASRYQGPLEETQYFGPGTRLLVL.

The rearrangement uses TRBV7-8 and TRBJ1-4, with 7 bases identical to TRBD1. V gave up 3 bases and J gave up 3 bases; unmatched junction bases: 7. Germline CDR1 and CDR2: SGHVS and FQNEAQ. The CDR3 sequence is 16 residues long. The CDR3 DNA is TGTGCCAGCAGCTTCGGCCCGGGACAGCCTAATGAAAAACTGTTTTTT. It is translated as CASSFGPGQPNEKLFF.

This clone was counted a single time. In the same sample, other DNA sequences code for this CDR3. The chain uses TRBV5-6 and TRBJ1-2; D remains unclear. The germline V and J ends were trimmed by 0 bases and 0 bases, with 3 bases remaining between them. The V gene's germline CDR1 is SGHDT and CDR2 YYEEEE. The CDR3 sequence is 13 residues long. As DNA, the CDR3 is TGTGCCAGCAGCTTGGCTGCTAACTATGGCTACACCTTC. Translation: CASSLAANYGYTF.

The gene calls are TRBV28 and TRBJ2-7; TRBD1 matches 8 bases. Germline CDR1 MDHEN, CDR2 SYDVKM. The V segment lost 3 bases and the J segment 7 bases; nucleotides outside the gene matches: 14. This CDR3 is 16 amino acids long. The CDR3 nucleotides are TGTGCCAGCAGTTTCTTGCCCCGACAGGGGTTGGTAGAGCAGTACGTC. Amino acid sequence: CASSFLPRQGLVEQYV.

The CDR3 region has the DNA TGTGCCACCAGCGGGGAAAGGGACAGGGGATTTCAGCCCCAGCATTTT. Protein: CATSGERDRGFQPQHF. This chain uses TRBV15 with TRBJ1-5; 10 bases agree with TRBD1. The CDR3 spans 16 residues. Per germline, CDR1 LNHNV and CDR2 YYDKDF (reference sequence). The ends lost 5 bases at V and 6 bases at J; junction bases unmatched: 10.

The genes are TRBV4-1 and TRBJ1-5; D might be TRBD1 (5 bases). CDR3 length equals 14 residues. The V gene's germline CDR1 is MGHRA and CDR2 YSYEKL. The germline V and J ends were trimmed by 4 bases and 6 bases, with 13 bases remaining between them. This CDR3 is CASSPQGDSQPQHF. The CDR3 DNA reads as TGCGCCAGCAGCCCGCAAGGGGATTCTCAGCCCCAGCATTTT.

In this sample, this clone turned up once. The V and J genes are TRBV4-1 and TRBJ2-2, with 9 bases fitting TRBD1. Germline lookup yields CDR1 MGHRA and CDR2 YSYEKL. After removal of 2 bases from V and 3 bases from J, the junction contained 16 bases not matched to a gene. The CDR3 runs to 20 residues. The CDR3 sequence: CASSQKISGTGQRHTGELFF. CDR3 nucleotide sequence: TGCGCCAGCAGCCAAAAAATTTCCGGGACAGGGCAACGACACACCGGGGAGCTGTTTTTT.

The genes are TRBV7-8 and TRBJ1-1; tentative D call: TRBD1 (5 bases). Germline V gene sequence: CDR1 SGHVS, CDR2 FQNEAQ. The CDR3 extends over 16 amino acids. Trimming left V 5 bases short and J 5 bases short, with 21 bases between. This CDR3 reads CASSTKGIASPTEAFF. The CDR3 DNA reads TGTGCCAGCAGCACTAAGGGGATAGCATCACCAACTGAAGCTTTCTTT.

The sample holds one count of this clone. The chain has TRBV2 and TRBJ2-7; the D gene is possibly TRBD1 (5 bases). The V gene lost 10 bases and the J gene lost 6 bases, with 28 bases spanning the gap. The CDR3 is 16 residues long. Germline lookup yields CDR1 SNHLY and CDR2 FYNNEI. CDR3 protein: CATLLAPGRASPEQYV. The CDR3 DNA follows: TGTGCCACTCTACTGGCCCCCGGCAGGGCATCCCCCGAGCAGTACGTC.